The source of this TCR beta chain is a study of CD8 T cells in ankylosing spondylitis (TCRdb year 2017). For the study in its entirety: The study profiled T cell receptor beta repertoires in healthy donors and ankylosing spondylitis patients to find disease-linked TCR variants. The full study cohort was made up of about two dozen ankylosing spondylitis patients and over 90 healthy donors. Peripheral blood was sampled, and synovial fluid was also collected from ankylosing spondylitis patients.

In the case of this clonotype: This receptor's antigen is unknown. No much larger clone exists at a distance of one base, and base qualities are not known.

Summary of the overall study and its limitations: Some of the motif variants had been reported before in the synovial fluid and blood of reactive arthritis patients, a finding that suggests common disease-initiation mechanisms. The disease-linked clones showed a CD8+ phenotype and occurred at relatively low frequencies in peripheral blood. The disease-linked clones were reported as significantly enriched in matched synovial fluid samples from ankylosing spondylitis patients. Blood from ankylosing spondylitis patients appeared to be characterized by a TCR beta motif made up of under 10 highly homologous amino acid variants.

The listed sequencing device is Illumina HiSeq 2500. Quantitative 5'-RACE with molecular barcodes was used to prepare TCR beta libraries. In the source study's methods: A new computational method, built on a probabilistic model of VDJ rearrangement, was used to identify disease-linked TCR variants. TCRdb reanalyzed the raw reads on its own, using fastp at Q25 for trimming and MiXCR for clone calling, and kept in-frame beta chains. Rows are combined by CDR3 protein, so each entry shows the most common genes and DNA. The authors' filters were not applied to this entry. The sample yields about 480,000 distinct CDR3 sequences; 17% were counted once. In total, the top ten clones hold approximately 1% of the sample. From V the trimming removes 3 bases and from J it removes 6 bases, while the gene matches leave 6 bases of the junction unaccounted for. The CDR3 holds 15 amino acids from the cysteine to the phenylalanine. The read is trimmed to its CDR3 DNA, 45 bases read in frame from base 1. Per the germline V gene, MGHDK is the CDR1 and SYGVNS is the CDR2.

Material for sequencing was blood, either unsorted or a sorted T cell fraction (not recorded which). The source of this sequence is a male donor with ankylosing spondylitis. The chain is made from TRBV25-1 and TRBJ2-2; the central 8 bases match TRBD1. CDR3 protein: CASSERQGIAGELFF. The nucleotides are TGTGCCAGCAGTGAGAGACAGGGGATAGCCGGGGAGCTGTTTTTT.